The 20 T cell receptor beta chains listed next were all sequenced from one sample in a study of cytomegalovirus exposure and HLA in healthy donors. Amplification used 60 Vbeta primers and 13 Jbeta primers. Data came from immunoSEQ multiplex PCR; TCRdb stores just in-frame clones and leaves some out. The data contain some 110,000 clones, roughly four fifths of them singletons. Sequencing used PBMCs. Every receptor here comes from a man in his fifties or sixties in good health and CMV-seronegative.

The chain is built from TRBV4-1 and TRBJ1-2, with a possible D match to TRBD1 (5 bases). The germline V gene has CDR1 MGHRA and CDR2 YSYEKL. The V gene lost 4 bases and the J gene lost 9 bases, with 12 bases spanning the gap. The CDR3 runs to 12 residues. Here the CDR3 reads CASSRGTRRYTF. CDR3 coding DNA: TGCGCCAGCAGCCGCGGGACCCGTCGCTACACCTTC.

The chain joins TRBV12-5 to TRBJ1-2; D is possibly TRBD1 (6 bases). The germline CDR1 and CDR2 sequences are LGHNT and FRNRAP. The V and J ends lost 6 bases and 8 bases respectively, with 16 bases between them. CDR3 length equals 13 residues. This CDR3 is CASGTQGMQGYTF. The CDR3 DNA reads as TGTGCTAGTGGAACACAGGGAATGCAGGGCTACACCTTC.

This clone showed up just a few times. The chain joins TRBV5-6 to TRBJ2-2; D gene uncertain. Trimming shortened V by 4 bases and J by 9 bases, and 13 bases separated the two germline ends. Germline V gene data show CDR1 as SGHDT and CDR2 as YYEEEE. The CDR3 is 13 amino acids. The CDR3 bases are TGTGCCAGCAGCATCCCACCTAGGAGGGAGCTGTTTTTT. Its translation: CASSIPPRRELFF.

The rearrangement links TRBV19 to TRBJ1-2; tentative D call: TRBD1 (6 bases). The length of the CDR3 is 13 residues. CDR1 is LNHDA and CDR2 is SQIVND in the germline V gene (reference sequence). The V end lost 3 bases, the J end lost 8 bases, and 13 bases lay between the germline ends. This CDR3 is CASSITGPGGYTF. DNA for the CDR3: TGTGCCAGTAGTATCACAGGGCCGGGAGGCTACACCTTC. Combining the CDR3 with reference TRBV19 and TRBJ1-2 gives the whole variable domain DGGITQSPKYLFRKEGQNVTLSCEQNLNHDAMYWYRQDPGQGLRLIYYSQIVNDFQKGDIAEGYSVSREKKESFPLTVTSAQKNPTAFYLCASSITGPGGYTFGSGTRLTVV.

The rearrangement uses TRBV6-5 and TRBJ2-3; 8 bases fit TRBD1. Per the germline V gene, CDR1 is MNHEY and CDR2 is SVGAGI. The CDR3 is 14 amino acids. V dropped 6 bases and J dropped 2; count of bases not matched to a gene: 4. CDR3 sequence reads: CASSRQGLTDTQYF. Here the CDR3 DNA reads TGTGCCAGCAGCAGACAGGGGCTCACAGATACGCAGTATTTT.

This chain uses TRBV9 with TRBJ2-3, with TRBD1 identical over 11 bases. This CDR3 region has 16 residues. Trimming removed 4 bases from V and 6 bases from J; junction bases left unmatched: 10. The germline V gene encodes CDR1 SGDLS and CDR2 YYNGEE. The chain's CDR3 is CASSPRGGQGVDTQYF. The DNA of the CDR3 is TGTGCCAGCAGCCCCAGGGGGGGACAGGGGGTCGATACGCAGTATTTT. Looking up the rest from reference TRBV9 and TRBJ2-3 gives the full variable domain: DSGVTQTPKHLITATGQRVTLRCSPRSGDLSVYWYQQSLDQGLQFLIQYYNGEERAKGNILERFSAQQFPDLHSELNLSSLELGDSALYFCASSPRGGQGVDTQYFGPGTRLTVL.

The chain is built from TRBV4-3 and TRBJ1-4, with TRBD1 matching over 7 bases. The CDR3 extends over 19 amino acids. CDR1 is LGHNA and CDR2 is YSLEER in the germline V gene. The J segment lost 0 bases and the V segment lost 0 bases, leaving 10 bases of the junction unmatched. Here the CDR3 DNA reads TGCGCCAGCAGCCAAGAACGGGACAGTCAGGTAACAACTAATGAAAAACTGTTTTTT. This gives the protein CASSQERDSQVTTNEKLFF.

The chain uses TRBV27 and TRBJ1-2; tentative D call: TRBD1 (6 bases). Germline V gene sequence: CDR1 MNHEY, CDR2 SMNVEV (reference sequence). V lost 7 bases to trimming and J lost 8 bases, with 17 bases between them. The CDR3 has 13 amino acids. The CDR3 nucleotides are TGTGCCAGCACCGGGGCGGGGGGCCACGGCTACACCTTC. This gives the protein CASTGAGGHGYTF.

This clone has only one observation. In DNA form, the CDR3 reads TGTGCCAGCAGCCGGGGACTCGCCCTGAGGTATGGCTACACCTTC. Translated: CASSRGLALRYGYTF. This chain links TRBV5-5 with TRBJ1-2; a weak D match, TRBD1 (5 bases). Trimming left V 4 bases short and J 5 bases short, with 18 bases between. Germline V gene lookup returns CDR1 SGHKS and CDR2 YYEKEE (reference sequence). There are 15 residues in the CDR3.

The chain couples TRBV5-6 to TRBJ2-5; D perhaps matches TRBD1 (5 bases). The CDR3 has 13 amino acids. V was clipped by 2 bases and J by 4 bases, with 9 bases between them. In germline, CDR1 is SGHDT, CDR2 YYEEEE. The CDR3 is CASSFQGGETQYF. For the CDR3, the DNA is TGTGCCAGCAGCTTTCAGGGTGGAGAGACCCAGTACTTC. The complete variable domain, with remaining parts taken from reference TRBV5-6 and TRBJ2-5, reads DAGVTQSPTHLIKTRGQQVTLRCSPKSGHDTVSWYQQALGQGPQFIFQYYEEEERQRGNFPDRFSGHQFPNYSSELNVNALLLGDSALYLCASSFQGGETQYFGPGTRLLVL.

This clone was observed a single time. V is TRBV5-4 and J is TRBJ1-2, with D unresolved. Trimming removed 0 bases from V and 4 bases from J, with 13 bases in between. CDR3 length equals 15 residues. Germline assignment: CDR1 SGHNT and CDR2 YYREEE (reference sequence). Here the CDR3 reads CASSLGAGSSYGYTF. The CDR3 DNA is TGTGCCAGCAGCTTGGGGGCAGGATCAAGCTATGGCTACACCTTC.

The chain couples TRBV5-6 to TRBJ1-3; D ambiguous. CDR3 length equals 14 residues. Germline CDR1 and CDR2: SGHDT and YYEEEE. V was pared by 4 bases and J by 6 bases, with 14 bases between. CDR3 protein: CASSVATGINTIYF. CDR3 DNA sequence: TGTGCCAGCAGCGTCGCGACGGGGATAAACACCATATATTTT.

The chain joins TRBV28 to TRBJ2-2; TRBD1 agrees at 7 bases. V dropped 6 bases and J dropped 1; count of bases not matched to a gene: 2. Germline CDR1 is MDHEN and CDR2 is SYDVKM. The CDR3 spans 14 residues. CDR3 residues: CASRRTGNTGELFF. CDR3 sequence (DNA): TGTGCCAGCAGACGGACAGGGAACACCGGGGAGCTGTTTTTT.

CDR3 region: CASSSRTDTQYF. DNA of the CDR3: TGTGCCAGCAGTTCCAGGACAGATACGCAGTATTTT. The V gene is TRBV6-5, the J gene TRBJ2-3; no firm D call. The V and J ends lost 4 bases and 3 bases respectively, with 5 bases between them. The CDR3 totals 12 residues. Germline assignment: CDR1 MNHEY and CDR2 SVGAGI.

The CDR3 reads CASVRSGSNTDTQYF. Written as DNA, the CDR3 is TGTGCCAGCGTGCGTTCCGGGTCTAACACAGATACGCAGTATTTT. The gene calls are TRBV19 and TRBJ2-3, with no clear D. V lost 9 bases, J lost 2 bases, and 18 bases lay in between. Germline values: CDR1 LNHDA, CDR2 SQIVND (reference sequence). This CDR3 has 15 residues.

The chain uses TRBV7-2 and TRBJ2-2, with 10 bases lining up with TRBD2. This CDR3 has 16 residues. Losses at the gene ends were 5 bases for V and 4 bases for J; bases not matched to a gene: 7. Germline V gives CDR1 SGHTA, CDR2 FQGNSA. The CDR3 nucleotides are TGTGCCAGCAGCACCAGGACTAGCGGTATCACCGGGGAGCTGTTTTTT. Protein sequence: CASSTRTSGITGELFF. Filled out from reference TRBV7-2 and TRBJ2-2, the complete variable domain reads GAGVSQSPSNKVTEKGKDVELRCDPISGHTALYWYRQSLGQGLEFLIYFQGNSAPDKSGLPSDRFSAERTGGSVSTLTIQRTQQEDSAVYLCASSTRTSGITGELFFGEGSRLTVL.

This clone was observed a few times. This chain uses TRBV28 with TRBJ1-3; a weak D match, TRBD1 (5 bases). The germline V gene has CDR1 MDHEN and CDR2 SYDVKM. The CDR3 contains 15 residues. The germline V and J ends were trimmed by 6 bases and 4 bases, with 16 bases remaining between them. CDR3 loop: CASSLGAGEGNTIYF. The CDR3 DNA reads as TGTGCCAGCAGCCTAGGGGCGGGGGAAGGAAACACCATATATTTT.

V is TRBV7-8 and J is TRBJ1-5; D call uncertain. Deletions cut 0 bases from V and 4 bases from J, with 4 bases between. Per the germline V gene, CDR1 is SGHVS and CDR2 is FQNEAQ. The CDR3 loop spans 13 amino acids. CDR3 protein: CASSLALNQPQHF. CDR3 DNA sequence: TGTGCCAGCAGCTTAGCCCTAAATCAGCCCCAGCATTTT.

The J gene is TRBJ1-2, the V gene TRBV6-1, with a tentative D call TRBD1 (6 bases). This CDR3 spans 15 amino acids. Germline CDR1 and CDR2: MNHNS and SASEGT. With 6 bases removed from V and 0 bases from J, the gap between germline ends came to 14 bases. In nucleotides, the CDR3 is TGTGCCAGCAGCCAGGACAGTTTAGCTAACTATGGCTACACCTTC. Its protein is CASSQDSLANYGYTF.

The genes are TRBV6-5 and TRBJ1-2, with D unresolved. This CDR3 is 13 amino acids long. Germline V gives CDR1 MNHEY, CDR2 SVGAGI. The ends were cut back, 0 bases at V and 4 bases at J, with 6 bases in the middle. CDR3: CASSYSRVYGYTF. Written as DNA, the CDR3 is TGTGCCAGCAGTTACTCTCGTGTCTATGGCTACACCTTC.